The source of this T cell receptor beta chain is a study of blood T cell repertoires in COVID-19. Overall study: The United States, Italy and Spain provided the acute and convalescent COVID-19 samples. The cDNA or gDNA used as material had been derived from T cells, B-cell-depleted T cells, or PBMCs.

Produced via immunoSEQ multiplex PCR; TCRdb's table is partial and in-frame only. The table has more than 25,000 clones, roughly 88% seen once; the top ten hold roughly 1%. This CDR3 has 13 residues. The germline V gene has CDR1 GTSNPN and CDR2 SVGIG (reference sequence). Trimming removed 0 bases at V and 4 bases at J, with 9 bases between. The sequencing input was peripheral blood. This TCR derives from a man between 65 and 80 years old with active or convalescent COVID-19. The chain employs TRBV30 and TRBJ1-1; the D gene is possibly TRBD1 (5 bases). The CDR3: CAWSVTGGTEAFF. Written as DNA, the CDR3 is TGTGCCTGGAGTGTAACGGGGGGCACTGAAGCTTTCTTT. Full variable domain (remainder filled in from reference TRBV30 and TRBJ1-1): SQTIHQWPATLVQPVGSPLSLECTVEGTSNPNLYWYRQAAGRGLQLLFYSVGIGQISSEVPQNLSASRPQDRQFILSSKKLLLSDSGFYLCAWSVTGGTEAFFGQGTRLTVV.